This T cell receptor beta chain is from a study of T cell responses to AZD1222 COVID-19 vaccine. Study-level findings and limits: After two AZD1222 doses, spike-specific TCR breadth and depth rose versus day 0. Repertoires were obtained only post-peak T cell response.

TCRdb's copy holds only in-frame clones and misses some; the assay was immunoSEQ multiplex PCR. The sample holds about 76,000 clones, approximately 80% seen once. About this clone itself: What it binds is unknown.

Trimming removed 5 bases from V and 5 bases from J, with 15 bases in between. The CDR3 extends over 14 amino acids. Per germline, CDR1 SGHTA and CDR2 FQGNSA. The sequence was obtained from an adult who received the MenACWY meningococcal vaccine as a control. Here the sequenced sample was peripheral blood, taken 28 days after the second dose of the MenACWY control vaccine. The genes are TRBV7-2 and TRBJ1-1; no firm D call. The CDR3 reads CASSPGWSGTEAFF. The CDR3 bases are TGTGCCAGCAGCCCGGGGTGGTCGGGAACTGAAGCTTTCTTT.